This TCR beta chain is drawn from a study of CD8 T cells in Susac syndrome. The CDR3 extends over 11 amino acids. Germline CDR1 reads SGHTA; CDR2 reads FQGNSA. The V end lost 8 bases, the J end lost 3 bases, and 5 bases lay between the germline ends. cDNA came from roughly 0.47 to 1 ug RNA primed by random hexamers. The CDR3 of TCR beta was amplified by immunoSEQ multiplex PCR across 54 Vbeta and 13 Jbeta. TCRdb called the immunoSEQ multiplex PCR reads again in MiXCR, with one record for every CDR3 protein. The data show about 180,000 distinct CDR3 sequences, about 93% seen once. Material for sequencing was CD4+ T cells from PBMCs. This chain uses TRBV7-2 with TRBJ2-1; D unresolved. This receptor was taken from a human donor with Susac syndrome. The CDR3 is CASAYYNEQFF. The CDR3, as DNA: TGTGCCAGCGCCTACTACAATGAGCAGTTCTTC.